A selection of T cell receptor beta chains follows, all from one sample in a study of blood T cell repertoires in COVID-19. Data came from immunoSEQ multiplex PCR; TCRdb stores just in-frame clones and leaves some out. The sample lists about 210,000 clones; roughly 86% were seen once. The sample taken for sequencing was peripheral blood. All receptors come from a woman aged 40-49 years with acute or convalescent COVID-19. CDR3s include the opening cysteine and the closing phenylalanine or tryptophan. The order of the fields is J gene, D gene, clone size, V gene, CDR3 DNA, CDR3 protein. A D gene is named only where the DNA matches it firmly. Clone size is shown for a subset of rows, as once, few, many or a class of expanded clone.

j_call: TRBJ1-2; d_call: -; clone_size: few; v_call: TRBV5-1; cdr3_nt: TGCGCCAGCAGCTTGGAAGGGAGCCCGGGGAATGGCTACACCTTC; cdr3_aa: CASSLEGSPGNGYTF
j_call: TRBJ2-3; d_call: TRBD2; clone_size: -; v_call: TRBV6-4; cdr3_nt: TGTGCCAGCAGTGTCTTCCTGACTAGCGGGCGGGGAGATACGCAGTATTTT; cdr3_aa: CASSVFLTSGRGDTQYF
j_call: TRBJ1-4; d_call: -; clone_size: -; v_call: TRBV5-1; cdr3_nt: TGCGCCAGCTCCAGGTGGGCTAATGAAAAACTGTTTTTT; cdr3_aa: CASSRWANEKLFF
j_call: TRBJ2-7; d_call: TRBD2; clone_size: few; v_call: TRBV10-3; cdr3_nt: TGTGCCATCACGGGGGGACTAGCGGGAAACTACGAGCAGTACTTC; cdr3_aa: CAITGGLAGNYEQYF
j_call: TRBJ1-1; d_call: -; clone_size: -; v_call: TRBV6-5; cdr3_nt: TGTGCCAGCAGTTACCGGACAAACCGCGGGAACACTGAAGCTTTCTTT; cdr3_aa: CASSYRTNRGNTEAFF
j_call: TRBJ1-1; d_call: TRBD1; clone_size: -; v_call: TRBV19; cdr3_nt: TGTGCCAGTAGTATGAGGGGGCTGAACACTGAAGCTTTCTTT; cdr3_aa: CASSMRGLNTEAFF
j_call: TRBJ2-7; d_call: -; clone_size: many; v_call: TRBV24-1; cdr3_nt: TGTGCCACCAGTGATTTGGACAGCTCGTCCTACGAGCAGTACTTC; cdr3_aa: CATSDLDSSSYEQYF
j_call: TRBJ1-2; d_call: TRBD1; clone_size: -; v_call: TRBV27; cdr3_nt: TGTGCCAGCAGTTTTGACAGGGATCGTGGCTACACCTTC; cdr3_aa: CASSFDRDRGYTF
j_call: TRBJ2-7; d_call: TRBD1; clone_size: -; v_call: TRBV10-3; cdr3_nt: TGTGCCATCAGTGAGTCATTGCGACGGGGACAGGGGCTCTTCTACGAGCAGTACTTC; cdr3_aa: CAISESLRRGQGLFYEQYF
j_call: TRBJ2-7; d_call: TRBD2; clone_size: -; v_call: TRBV30; cdr3_nt: TGTGCCTGGAATGGACTAGCGGGGTCCTACGAGCAGTACTTC; cdr3_aa: CAWNGLAGSYEQYF
j_call: TRBJ2-7; d_call: TRBD2; clone_size: -; v_call: TRBV12-5; cdr3_nt: TGTGCTAGTGGCAGTAGCGGGAGCTACGAGCAGTACTTC; cdr3_aa: CASGSSGSYEQYF
j_call: TRBJ2-7; d_call: TRBD1; clone_size: -; v_call: TRBV19; cdr3_nt: TGTGCCAGTAGTTCGACCGGGACAGGGGTTTACTTC; cdr3_aa: CASSSTGTGVYF
j_call: TRBJ1-2; d_call: -; clone_size: -; v_call: TRBV28; cdr3_nt: TGTGCCAGCAGTTTCGCGGGGGGCTATGGCTACACCTTC; cdr3_aa: CASSFAGGYGYTF
j_call: TRBJ1-6; d_call: -; clone_size: -; v_call: TRBV30; cdr3_nt: TGTGCCTGGGCTAGCTCCTATAATTCACCCCTCCACTTT; cdr3_aa: CAWASSYNSPLHF
j_call: TRBJ1-3; d_call: -; clone_size: -; v_call: TRBV5-1; cdr3_nt: TGCGCCAGCAGCTTGACCGGGGAAAGGCCGGCTGGAAACACCATATATTTT; cdr3_aa: CASSLTGERPAGNTIYF
j_call: TRBJ2-7; d_call: -; clone_size: -; v_call: TRBV14; cdr3_nt: TGTGCCAGCAGCCAAGTCTCGGGGGAGCGGACCGAAGAGCAGTACTTC; cdr3_aa: CASSQVSGERTEEQYF
j_call: TRBJ2-1; d_call: TRBD2; clone_size: few; v_call: TRBV30; cdr3_nt: TGTGCCTGGAGTGTAGGGGCCCTAGCGGGAGGGGGTGAGCAGTTCTTC; cdr3_aa: CAWSVGALAGGGEQFF
j_call: TRBJ2-1; d_call: TRBD2; clone_size: -; v_call: TRBV9; cdr3_nt: TGTGCCAGCAGCGTAGAAGGGACTAGCTTCTACAATGAGCAGTTCTTC; cdr3_aa: CASSVEGTSFYNEQFF
j_call: TRBJ1-1; d_call: -; clone_size: -; v_call: TRBV19; cdr3_nt: TGTGCCAGTAGTTCCCGACTGCTGAACACTGAAGCTTTCTTT; cdr3_aa: CASSSRLLNTEAFF
j_call: TRBJ2-1; d_call: -; clone_size: few; v_call: TRBV12-3/TRBV12-4; cdr3_nt: TGTGCCAGCAGTCAGTCAGAGCAGTTCTTC; cdr3_aa: CASSQSEQFF